The entry below describes one TCR beta chain. This entry comes from a study of blood T cell repertoires in COVID-19. The method was immunoSEQ multiplex PCR; TCRdb's version includes in-frame clones alone and lacks a portion of them. The sample carries some 65,000 clones, around 88% recorded once. Germline CDR1 and CDR2: DFQATT and SNEGSKA (reference sequence). CDR3 length: 11 amino acids. The receptor comes from an elderly woman with active COVID-19. Sequencing input: peripheral blood. J is TRBJ1-1 and V is TRBV20-1; D perhaps matches TRBD1 (5 bases). Here the CDR3 reads CGGSPNTEAFF. CDR3 coding DNA: TGCGGGGGGTCCCCGAACACTGAAGCTTTCTTT.